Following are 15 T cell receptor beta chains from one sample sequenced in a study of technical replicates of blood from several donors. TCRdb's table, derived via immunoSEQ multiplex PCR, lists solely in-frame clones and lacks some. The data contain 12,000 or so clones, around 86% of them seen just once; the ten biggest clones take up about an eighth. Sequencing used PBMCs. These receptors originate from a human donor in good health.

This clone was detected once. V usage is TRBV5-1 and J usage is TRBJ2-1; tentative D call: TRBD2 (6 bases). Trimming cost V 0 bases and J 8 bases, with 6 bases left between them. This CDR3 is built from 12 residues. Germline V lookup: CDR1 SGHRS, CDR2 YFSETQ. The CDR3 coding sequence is TGCGCCAGCAGCTTGGGGGGGGATGAGCAGTTCTTC. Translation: CASSLGGDEQFF.

CDR3 nucleotides: TGTGCCTGGAGTAGAGCGGGAGCCCAGCGAGAGACCCAGTACTTC. Its translation: CAWSRAGAQRETQYF. The chain links TRBV30 to TRBJ2-5; 8 bases line up with TRBD2. With V trimmed by 2 bases and J by 4 bases, 9 bases remained unmatched. This CDR3 is built from 15 residues. Germline CDR1 reads GTSNPN; CDR2 reads SVGIG (reference sequence).

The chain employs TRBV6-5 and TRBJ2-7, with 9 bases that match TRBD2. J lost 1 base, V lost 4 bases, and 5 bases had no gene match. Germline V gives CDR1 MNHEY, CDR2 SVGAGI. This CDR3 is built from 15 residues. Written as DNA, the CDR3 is TGTGCCAGCAGTTCGCAGACTAGCGGTTCCTACGAGCAGTACTTC. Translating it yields CASSSQTSGSYEQYF.

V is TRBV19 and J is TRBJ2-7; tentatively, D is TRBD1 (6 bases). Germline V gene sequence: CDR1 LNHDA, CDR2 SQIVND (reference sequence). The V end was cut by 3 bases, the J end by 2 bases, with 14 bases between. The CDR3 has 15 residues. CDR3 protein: CASSIWTDRTYEQYF. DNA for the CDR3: TGTGCCAGTAGTATTTGGACAGACAGGACCTACGAGCAGTACTTC.

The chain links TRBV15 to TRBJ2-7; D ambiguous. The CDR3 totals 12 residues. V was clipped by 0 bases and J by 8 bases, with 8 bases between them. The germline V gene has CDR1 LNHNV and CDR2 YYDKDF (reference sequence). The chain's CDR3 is CATSRDTTKQYF. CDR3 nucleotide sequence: TGTGCCACCAGCAGAGATACTACGAAGCAGTACTTC.

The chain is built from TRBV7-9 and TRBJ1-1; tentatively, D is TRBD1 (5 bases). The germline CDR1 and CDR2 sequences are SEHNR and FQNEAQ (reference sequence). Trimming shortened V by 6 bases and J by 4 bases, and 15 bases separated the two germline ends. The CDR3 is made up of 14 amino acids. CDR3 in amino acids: CASSDRGDRTEAFF. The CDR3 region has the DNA TGTGCCAGCAGTGATCGGGGGGACCGCACTGAAGCTTTCTTT.

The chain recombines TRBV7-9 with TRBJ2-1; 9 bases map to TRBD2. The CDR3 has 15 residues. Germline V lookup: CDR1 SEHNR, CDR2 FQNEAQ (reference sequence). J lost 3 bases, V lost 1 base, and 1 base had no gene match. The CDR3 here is CASSLGSGSYNEQFF. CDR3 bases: TGTGCCAGCAGCTTAGGTAGCGGGAGCTACAATGAGCAGTTCTTC.

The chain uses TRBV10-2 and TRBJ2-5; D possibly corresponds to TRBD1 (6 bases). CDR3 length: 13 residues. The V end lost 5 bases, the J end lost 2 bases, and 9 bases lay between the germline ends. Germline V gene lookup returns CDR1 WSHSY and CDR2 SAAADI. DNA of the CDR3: TGCGCCAGCAGTCTACAGGGACAAGAGACCCAGTACTTC. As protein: CASSLQGQETQYF.

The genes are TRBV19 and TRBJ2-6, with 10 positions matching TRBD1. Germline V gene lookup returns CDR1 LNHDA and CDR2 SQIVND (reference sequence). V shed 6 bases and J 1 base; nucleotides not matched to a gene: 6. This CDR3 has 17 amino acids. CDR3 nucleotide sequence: TGTGCCAGTAGCACCGGGACAGGGGTTTCTGGGGCCAACGTCCTGACTTTC. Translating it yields CASSTGTGVSGANVLTF.

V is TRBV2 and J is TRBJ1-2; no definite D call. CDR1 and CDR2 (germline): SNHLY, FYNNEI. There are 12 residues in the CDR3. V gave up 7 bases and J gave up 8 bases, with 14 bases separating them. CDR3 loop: CASMYRGEGYTF. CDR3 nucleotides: TGTGCCAGCATGTATCGGGGTGAAGGCTACACCTTC. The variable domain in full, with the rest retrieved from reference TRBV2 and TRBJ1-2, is EPEVTQTPSHQVTQMGQEVILRCVPISNHLYFYWYRQILGQKVEFLVSFYNNEISEKSEIFDDQFSVERPDGSNFTLKIRSTKLEDSAMYFCASMYRGEGYTFGSGTRLTVV.

The CDR3 sequence: CASSPGVAGVGEQYF. The CDR3 DNA follows: TGTGCCAGCAGCCCCGGCGTAGCGGGAGTCGGCGAGCAGTACTTC. The V and J genes are TRBV7-3 and TRBJ2-7; 9 bases are a match to TRBD2. This CDR3 region has 15 residues. CDR1 and CDR2 (germline): SGHTA, FQGTGA. With V trimmed by 5 bases and J by 6 bases, 11 bases remained unmatched.

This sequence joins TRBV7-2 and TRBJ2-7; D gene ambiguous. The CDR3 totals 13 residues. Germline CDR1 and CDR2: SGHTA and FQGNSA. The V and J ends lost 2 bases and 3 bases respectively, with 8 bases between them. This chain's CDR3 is CASSLLERYEQYF. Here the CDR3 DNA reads TGTGCCAGCAGCTTACTAGAGCGCTACGAGCAGTACTTC.

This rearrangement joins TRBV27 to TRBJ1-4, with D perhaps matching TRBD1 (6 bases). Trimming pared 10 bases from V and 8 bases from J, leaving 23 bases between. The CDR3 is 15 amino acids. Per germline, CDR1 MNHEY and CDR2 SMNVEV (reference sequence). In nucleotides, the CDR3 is TGTGCCAATTCGCCCACAGGGAGGGGCTCGGAAAAACTGTTTTTT. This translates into CANSPTGRGSEKLFF.

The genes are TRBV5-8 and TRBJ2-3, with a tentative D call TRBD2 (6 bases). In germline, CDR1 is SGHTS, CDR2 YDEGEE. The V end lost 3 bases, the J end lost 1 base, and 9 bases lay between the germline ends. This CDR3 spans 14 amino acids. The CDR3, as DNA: TGTGCCAGCAGCTCGGGGGACCGCACAGATACGCAGTATTTT. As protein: CASSSGDRTDTQYF.

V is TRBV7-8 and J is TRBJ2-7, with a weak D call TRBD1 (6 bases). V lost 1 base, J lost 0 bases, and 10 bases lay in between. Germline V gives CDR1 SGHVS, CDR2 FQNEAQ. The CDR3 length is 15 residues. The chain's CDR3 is CASSLGGLSSYEQYF. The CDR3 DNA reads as TGTGCCAGCAGCTTAGGGGGGCTAAGCTCCTACGAGCAGTACTTC.